The 14 T cell receptor beta chains given below trace back to one sample, sequenced in a study of cytomegalovirus exposure and HLA in healthy donors. Both 60 Vbeta primers and 13 Jbeta primers went into the PCR. Some clones are missing from TCRdb's copy, which holds only in-frame ones; the method was immunoSEQ multiplex PCR. The sample shows about 190,000 clones, around 80% of them seen only once. Sequenced material: PBMCs. The receptor set was obtained from a woman between 40 and 50 years old in good health and CMV-seronegative.

V is TRBV5-6 and J is TRBJ1-1; D gene uncertain. The germline gives CDR1 SGHDT, CDR2 YYEEEE. V was pared by 5 bases and J by 0 bases, with 8 bases between. The CDR3 is 13 amino acids. CDR3 in DNA: TGTGCCAGCAGGGGCACAATGAACACTGAAGCTTTCTTT. It translates to CASRGTMNTEAFF. Full variable domain (missing parts from reference TRBV5-6 and TRBJ1-1): DAGVTQSPTHLIKTRGQQVTLRCSPKSGHDTVSWYQQALGQGPQFIFQYYEEEERQRGNFPDRFSGHQFPNYSSELNVNALLLGDSALYLCASRGTMNTEAFFGQGTRLTVV.

The chain has TRBV30 and TRBJ1-1, with TRBD1 identical over 12 bases. With 2 bases clipped from V and 7 bases from J, the junction kept 5 bases outside the gene matches. CDR1 GTSNPN and CDR2 SVGIG come from the germline V gene (reference sequence). CDR3 length equals 14 residues. The CDR3, as DNA: TGTGCCTGGAGTCCGGGACAGGGGGCGAGTGAAGCTTTCTTT. It specifies CAWSPGQGASEAFF.

This clone is a singleton in its sample. The gene calls are TRBV9 and TRBJ2-3, with D hard to call. Trimming took 0 bases from V and 6 from J, leaving 8 bases between them. Germline V gene lookup returns CDR1 SGDLS and CDR2 YYNGEE. The CDR3 sequence is 13 residues long. This chain's CDR3 is CASSVGLSDTQYF. CDR3 bases: TGTGCCAGCAGCGTAGGTCTCTCGGATACGCAGTATTTT.

The V gene is TRBV19, the J gene TRBJ2-1; 8 bases align to TRBD2. The V segment lost 5 bases and the J segment 4 bases; nucleotides outside the gene matches: 10. There are 16 residues in the CDR3. The germline V gene has CDR1 LNHDA and CDR2 SQIVND (reference sequence). This chain's CDR3 is CASSAGTRRDYNEQFF. CDR3 coding DNA: TGTGCCAGTAGTGCCGGGACTAGGCGGGATTACAATGAGCAGTTCTTC.

The chain has TRBV5-1 and TRBJ2-5; weak D call: TRBD1 (5 bases). The CDR3 contains 14 residues. Germline values: CDR1 SGHRS, CDR2 YFSETQ. Trimming shortened V by 0 bases and J by 5 bases, and 11 bases separated the two germline ends. The CDR3 sequence: CASSLATGAETQYF. CDR3 nucleotide sequence: TGCGCCAGCAGCTTGGCAACTGGGGCTGAGACCCAGTACTTC.

The V gene is TRBV7-9, the J gene TRBJ2-1; 13 bases fit TRBD2. CDR3 length equals 12 residues. Germline CDR1 reads SEHNR; CDR2 reads FQNEAQ (reference sequence). Trimming cost V 5 bases and J 14 bases; bases outside gene matches: 3. The CDR3 loop is CASSDGLAGEFF. The CDR3 DNA sequence: TGTGCCAGCAGCGACGGACTAGCGGGAGAGTTCTTC.

The chain recombines TRBV5-6 with TRBJ1-2; the D is unclear. Between the trimmed V and J ends, which lost 2 bases and 0 bases, there was a span of 11 bases. The V gene's germline CDR1 is SGHDT and CDR2 YYEEEE. The CDR3 has 15 amino acids. CDR3 sequence (DNA): TGTGCCAGCAGCTTCGGACTCAGAGCTAACTATGGCTACACCTTC. It encodes CASSFGLRANYGYTF. The whole variable domain, remainder taken from reference TRBV5-6 and TRBJ1-2, is DAGVTQSPTHLIKTRGQQVTLRCSPKSGHDTVSWYQQALGQGPQFIFQYYEEEERQRGNFPDRFSGHQFPNYSSELNVNALLLGDSALYLCASSFGLRANYGYTFGSGTRLTVV.

This clone was observed a handful of times. This chain connects TRBV6-6 to TRBJ1-1; D possibly corresponds to TRBD1 (6 bases). Germline-derived CDR1 and CDR2 are MNHNY and SVGAGI (reference sequence). Between the trimmed V and J ends, which lost 8 bases and 1 base, there was a span of 14 bases. The CDR3 spans 14 residues. In nucleotides, the CDR3 is TGTGCCAGCCGGGGGGGCAGGACGAACACTGAAGCTTTCTTT. Translated: CASRGGRTNTEAFF.

The chain joins TRBV19 to TRBJ1-5; tentative D call: TRBD1 (6 bases). Trimming stripped 9 bases from V and 4 bases from J, with 10 bases between. The germline V gene encodes CDR1 LNHDA and CDR2 SQIVND (reference sequence). The CDR3 is 12 amino acids. The CDR3 loop reads CASTGMNQPQHF. The CDR3 coding sequence is TGTGCCAGCACAGGGATGAATCAGCCCCAGCATTTT.

This chain connects TRBV19 to TRBJ2-3; 7 bases fit TRBD2. The V gene's germline CDR1 is LNHDA and CDR2 SQIVND (reference sequence). The CDR3 consists of 16 residues. The J segment lost 1 base and the V segment lost 2 bases, leaving 6 bases of the junction unmatched. CDR3 sequence reads: CASSIRASGRTDTQYF. The CDR3 region has the DNA TGTGCCAGTAGTATACGGGCTAGCGGACGCACAGATACGCAGTATTTT.

The CDR3 nucleotides read TGTGCCAGTAGTCCTTCCCGTACAGCCGCGTCCTACGAGCAGTACTTC. It translates to CASSPSRTAASYEQYF. The chain employs TRBV19 and TRBJ2-7; no clear D gene. Germline V gene sequence: CDR1 LNHDA, CDR2 SQIVND (reference sequence). V lost 5 bases and J 1 base, leaving 18 bases between the germline ends. The CDR3 loop spans 16 amino acids.

V gene TRBV10-2 combines with J gene TRBJ2-7; D unresolved. The germline V gene encodes CDR1 WSHSY and CDR2 SAAADI. Trimming shortened V by 2 bases and J by 3 bases, and 11 bases separated the two germline ends. The CDR3 is 14 residues long. CDR3 loop: CASSEALTNYEQYV. The CDR3, as DNA: TGCGCCAGCAGTGAGGCGTTGACGAACTACGAGCAGTACGTC.

The V gene is TRBV2, the J gene TRBJ2-1; D gene ambiguous. The V end lost 3 bases, the J end lost 0 bases, and 6 bases lay between the germline ends. CDR3 length: 14 residues. CDR1 SNHLY and CDR2 FYNNEI come from the germline V gene. The CDR3 nucleotides read TGTGCCAGCAGTGACGTGAGCTCCTACAATGAGCAGTTCTTC. Residues: CASSDVSSYNEQFF.

This chain uses TRBV18 with TRBJ1-3; possible D gene TRBD1, 5 bases. CDR3 size: 16 residues. Germline V lookup: CDR1 KGHSH, CDR2 LQKENI. Trimming removed 2 bases from V and 2 bases from J, with 13 bases in between. CDR3 region: CASSPSGRGTGNTIYF. CDR3 DNA sequence: TGTGCCAGCTCACCATCGGGACGGGGGACTGGAAACACCATATATTTT.